The 26 T cell receptor beta chains presented below share a single source sample, sequenced in a study of cytomegalovirus exposure and HLA in healthy donors. 60 Vbeta and 13 Jbeta primers were used in PCR. Clones were sequenced by immunoSEQ multiplex PCR, and TCRdb holds only the in-frame ones, with some missing. The table lists approximately 200,000 clones, around 85% of them singletons. Input material: PBMCs. The receptor source for this set is a human donor in good health.

V is TRBV6-1 and J is TRBJ2-3; 9 nucleotides line up with TRBD1. This CDR3 spans 16 amino acids. V lost 3 bases, J lost 8 bases, and 12 bases stayed unmatched. The germline CDR1 and CDR2 sequences are MNHNS and SASEGT. Here the CDR3 DNA reads TGTGCCAGCAGTGAGCTACAGGGGGCCTATCCGGGTACGCAGTATTTT. This gives the protein CASSELQGAYPGTQYF.

J is TRBJ2-5 and V is TRBV4-1; TRBD2 might be the D (6 bases). The CDR3 consists of 16 residues. The V gene lost 4 bases and the J gene lost 5 bases, with 20 bases spanning the gap. Germline assignment: CDR1 MGHRA and CDR2 YSYEKL. The CDR3 DNA reads TGCGCCAGCAGCCCTTACCTGGAGGGCCCGGTGGAGACCCAGTACTTC. Encoded protein: CASSPYLEGPVETQYF.

V is TRBV2 and J is TRBJ2-3, with D perhaps TRBD1 (6 bases). CDR3 length equals 14 residues. Trimming stripped 6 bases from V and 3 bases from J, with 13 bases between. CDR1 SNHLY and CDR2 FYNNEI come from the germline V gene. The CDR3 here is CASRVQGLTDTQYF. The CDR3 coding sequence is TGTGCCAGCAGAGTACAGGGATTGACAGATACGCAGTATTTT.

Concerning this clone itself: Other DNA sequences in this sample translate to the same CDR3. The chain links TRBV29-1 to TRBJ2-3, with a weak D call TRBD2 (5 bases). Germline loops: CDR1 SQVTM, CDR2 ANQGSEA. This CDR3 spans 13 amino acids. Trimming took 3 bases from V and 0 from J, leaving 7 bases between them. The CDR3 is CSVDEGSTDTQYF. CDR3 DNA sequence: TGCAGCGTTGACGAGGGTAGCACAGATACGCAGTATTTT.

The chain recombines TRBV6-6 with TRBJ2-7, with D perhaps matching TRBD2 (5 bases). Trimming left V 7 bases short and J 2 bases short, with 21 bases between. CDR3 length: 16 amino acids. CDR1 MNHNY and CDR2 SVGAGI come from the germline V gene (reference sequence). DNA for the CDR3: TGTGCCAGCACTCCAACCGGGGTTAGTGGGGCCTACGAGCAGTACTTC. Amino acid sequence: CASTPTGVSGAYEQYF.

The chain employs TRBV9 and TRBJ2-5; D is perhaps TRBD2 (6 bases). This CDR3 is 15 amino acids long. Trimming removed 0 bases from V and 7 bases from J, with 16 bases in between. CDR1 SGDLS and CDR2 YYNGEE come from the germline V gene. CDR3 DNA sequence: TGTGCCAGCAGCGTAGCCGGGACTGGAGGAGGGACCCAGTACTTC. It specifies CASSVAGTGGGTQYF.

The J gene is TRBJ2-7, the V gene TRBV23-1; 9 nucleotides line up with TRBD2. TRBV23-1 is treated as an ORF (open reading frame) with a function not yet certain. Trimming at V came to 2 bases and at J to 2 bases, leaving 16 bases not matched to a gene. The CDR3 length is 19 residues. The CDR3 sequence is CASSQPASGNRQNTYEQYF. CDR3 bases: TGCGCCAGCAGTCAACCGGCTAGCGGGAACCGGCAAAACACCTACGAGCAGTACTTC.

The CDR3 protein is CASSEGRWNQPQHF. CDR3 coding DNA: TGTGCCAGCAGTGAAGGGCGGTGGAATCAGCCCCAGCATTTT. This chain links TRBV6-1 with TRBJ1-5, with D unclear. The germline CDR1 and CDR2 sequences are MNHNS and SASEGT. This CDR3 has 14 residues. Between the trimmed V and J ends, which lost 1 base and 4 bases, there was a span of 8 bases.

This clone has a handful of counts. This chain joins TRBV9 and TRBJ1-1; 9 nucleotides match TRBD1. The CDR3 extends over 20 amino acids. Losses at the gene ends were 6 bases for V and 3 bases for J; bases not matched to a gene: 24. From germline, CDR1 is SGDLS and CDR2 YYNGEE. CDR3 amino acids: CASISPRGTGSLGRDTEAFF. CDR3 DNA sequence: TGTGCCAGCATCTCCCCGAGAGGGACAGGGTCCTTGGGCAGGGACACTGAAGCTTTCTTT.

Comment on this clone: Other DNA sequences within the sample encode an identical CDR3. The genes are TRBV28 and TRBJ2-1; maybe TRBD1 (7 bases). The CDR3 has 13 residues. V was pared by 3 bases and J by 7 bases, with 10 bases between. Germline V gene sequence: CDR1 MDHEN, CDR2 SYDVKM. In DNA, the CDR3 is TGTGCCAGCAGTTTGGCAGGGGGGAATGAGCAGTTCTTC. Translating it yields CASSLAGGNEQFF.

The V and J genes are TRBV30 and TRBJ1-2; 9 bases agree with TRBD1. The V segment lost 1 base and the J segment 3 bases; nucleotides outside the gene matches: 6. The CDR3 has 15 amino acids. Germline CDR1 reads GTSNPN; CDR2 reads SVGIG (reference sequence). CDR3 in DNA: TGTGCCTGGAGTGCTACAGGGGGCGGATACTATGGCTACACCTTC. Translated, it gives CAWSATGGGYYGYTF.

This clone showed up just a few times. Compared with germline, one end of the junction differs, possibly owing to a read error. The J gene is TRBJ2-3, the V gene TRBV7-9; 9 bases agree with TRBD2. The CDR3 loop spans 16 amino acids. CDR1 is SEHNR, CDR2 FQNEAQ, per germline (reference sequence). CDR3 sequence: CSSSSRGSGSTDTQYF. The CDR3, as DNA: TGTTCCAGCAGCTCCCGTGGTAGCGGGAGTACTGATACGCAGTATTTT.

CDR3 in DNA: TGTGCCAGCAGTGAAAGCCCGGGACAGCTCTACGAGCAGTACTTC. Translation: CASSESPGQLYEQYF. The chain employs TRBV2 and TRBJ2-7; 7 nucleotides line up with TRBD1. The V gene end was trimmed by 2 bases and the J gene end by 3 bases; junction bases not matched to a gene: 7. The CDR3 extends over 15 amino acids. CDR1 SNHLY and CDR2 FYNNEI come from the germline V gene. Filled out from reference TRBV2 and TRBJ2-7, the complete variable domain reads EPEVTQTPSHQVTQMGQEVILRCVPISNHLYFYWYRQILGQKVEFLVSFYNNEISEKSEIFDDQFSVERPDGSNFTLKIRSTKLEDSAMYFCASSESPGQLYEQYFGPGTRLTVT.

The chain recombines TRBV4-1 with TRBJ1-1; D ambiguous. The CDR3 covers 15 residues. V gave up 1 base and J gave up 8 bases, with 17 bases separating them. Germline CDR1 reads MGHRA; CDR2 reads YSYEKL. DNA of the CDR3: TGCGCCAGCAGCCAAGTTTTTGAGTTTTCAAGAGAAGCTTTCTTT. Protein: CASSQVFEFSREAFF.

The V gene is TRBV6-5, the J gene TRBJ1-1; D gene ambiguous. There are 14 residues in the CDR3. CDR1 and CDR2 from the germline V gene are MNHEY and SVGAGI. V gave up 0 bases and J gave up 1 base, with 6 bases separating them. In DNA form, the CDR3 reads TGTGCCAGCAGTTACTCGGAGGGGAACACTGAAGCTTTCTTT. It is translated as CASSYSEGNTEAFF.

The V and J genes are TRBV9 and TRBJ2-7, with TRBD2 matching 9 bases. This CDR3 has 15 residues. The J segment lost 2 bases and the V segment lost 3 bases, leaving 6 bases of the junction unmatched. Germline lookup yields CDR1 SGDLS and CDR2 YYNGEE. CDR3 nucleotides: TGTGCCAGCAGCGGCGGGGGGGTACCGACCTACGAGCAGTACTTC. Its protein is CASSGGGVPTYEQYF.

The J gene is TRBJ1-5, the V gene TRBV29-1; D gene ambiguous. Per germline, CDR1 SQVTM and CDR2 ANQGSEA. The V end was cut by 4 bases, the J end by 3 bases, with 13 bases between. The CDR3 has 14 residues. DNA of the CDR3: TGCAGCGTTGTTTGGGCAAGGTCCAATCAGCCCCAGCATTTT. Encoded protein: CSVVWARSNQPQHF.

This chain joins TRBV5-5 and TRBJ2-7; D is possibly TRBD1 (6 bases). Trimming took 2 bases from V and 6 from J, leaving 9 bases between them. Germline CDR1 reads SGHKS; CDR2 reads YYEKEE (reference sequence). This CDR3 comprises 12 residues. The CDR3 nucleotides read TGTGCCAGCAGCTTAACAGGGATCGAGCAGTACTTC. Its translation: CASSLTGIEQYF.

This clone was detected a few times. The CDR3 nucleotides are TGTGCCAGCAGCCAGAGGGACAGAGTCCCTCACAATGGCTACACCTTC. Residues: CASSQRDRVPHNGYTF. The chain employs TRBV27 and TRBJ1-2; 7 positions match TRBD1. Germline V gene lookup returns CDR1 MNHEY and CDR2 SMNVEV (reference sequence). This CDR3 has 16 residues. Trimming cost V 6 bases and J 6 bases; bases outside gene matches: 16.

The V call is TRBV6-5, the J call TRBJ1-3; 8 bases map to TRBD1. V was clipped by 5 bases and J by 3 bases; unmatched bases: 6. The CDR3 covers 15 residues. Germline CDR1 reads MNHEY; CDR2 reads SVGAGI. CDR3 nucleotide sequence: TGTGCCAGCAGTCAGGGGACAGGCCTTGGAAACACCATATATTTT. Protein: CASSQGTGLGNTIYF.

V is TRBV29-1 and J is TRBJ2-1; the match to TRBD2 covers 15 bases. In germline, CDR1 is SQVTM, CDR2 ANQGSEA. The J segment lost 6 bases and the V segment lost 7 bases, leaving 4 bases of the junction unmatched. The CDR3 totals 14 residues. CDR3 DNA: TGCAGCGCCACGGGACTAGCGGGAGGCAATGAGCAGTTCTTC. Translating it yields CSATGLAGGNEQFF.

Turning to this clone: An end of the junction does not agree with germline; a read error may underlie this. The chain employs TRBV5-1 and TRBJ2-3; D perhaps matches TRBD2 (5 bases). Per germline, CDR1 SGHRS and CDR2 YFSETQ. This CDR3 is built from 17 residues. This chain's CDR3 is CASSLGKAWTSTDTQYF. For the CDR3, the DNA is TGCGCCAGCAGTTTGGGGAAGGCATGGACTAGCACAGATACGCAGTATTTT.

Here the CDR3 DNA reads TGCGCCAGCAGCACAGGACGAGGGACAGATACCTACGAGCAGTACTTC. Translation: CASSTGRGTDTYEQYF. The chain employs TRBV5-1 and TRBJ2-7; 7 nucleotides match TRBD1. The CDR3 is made up of 16 amino acids. V trimming: 4 bases; J trimming: 2 bases; junction bases outside the gene matches: 12. Germline lookup yields CDR1 SGHRS and CDR2 YFSETQ.

Comments on this clone: At one boundary the junction diverges from the germline segment, which might be a read error. The rearrangement joins TRBV7-9 to TRBJ2-1; D is perhaps TRBD1 (6 bases). The V gene's germline CDR1 is SEHNR and CDR2 FQNEAQ (reference sequence). The CDR3 is made up of 14 amino acids. Here the CDR3 reads CSSSPTGRGNEQFF. The CDR3 DNA sequence: TGTTCCAGCAGCCCGACGGGCAGGGGCAATGAGCAGTTCTTC.

The chain couples TRBV7-9 to TRBJ2-6; 7 bases align to TRBD1. Trimming removed 8 bases from V and 2 bases from J; junction bases left unmatched: 3. The CDR3 extends over 14 amino acids. The germline CDR1 and CDR2 sequences are SEHNR and FQNEAQ (reference sequence). CDR3 loop: CASGQVTGANVLTF. The CDR3 DNA reads as TGTGCCAGCGGACAGGTCACTGGGGCCAACGTCCTGACTTTC.

The rearrangement uses TRBV5-6 and TRBJ2-7, with TRBD2 as a possible D gene (5 bases). The CDR3 contains 18 residues. Per germline, CDR1 SGHDT and CDR2 YYEEEE. The ends were cut back, 1 base at V and 3 bases at J, with 23 bases in the middle. CDR3 sequence reads: CASSLKARLLSQDYEQYF. The CDR3 nucleotides are TGTGCCAGCAGCTTGAAAGCGAGACTACTTTCGCAGGACTACGAGCAGTACTTC.